This TCR beta chain was recovered during a study of T cell repertoires in cytomegalovirus infection. Overall study: Indications of both CMV infection and matching HLA type were provided by public TCR beta signatures. Study-wide results and limits: Dominant in the ex vivo response were TCR beta clonotypes restricted by HLA-C and specific for CMV. CMV carriers having the relevant HLA were flagged by cumulative public TCR beta family frequency.

Trimming removed 5 bases from V and 3 bases from J, with 11 bases in between. CDR3 length: 13 amino acids. CDR1 SGHTA and CDR2 FQGNSA come from the germline V gene. This clonotype was seen more than once but under ten times. The target antigen is unknown. TCRdb processed the reads anew with MiXCR; each CDR3 protein has one entry. The data show hundreds of thousands of distinct CDR3 sequences, with more than 8% seen just once and around 4% held by the top ten. V gene TRBV7-2 combines with J gene TRBJ2-7; D call uncertain. The sequence was collected from a human donor in good health (CMV status not recorded). Some clones in this sample may be carry-over from other donors' samples. The sequencing sample was made of PBMCs. The CDR3 loop is CASSRHLDYEQYF. CDR3 in DNA: TGTGCCAGCAGCCGACATTTAGACTACGAGCAGTACTTC.